The sequence of this T cell receptor (beta chain) was determined in a study of OX40 agonist ivuxolimab in advanced cancers. For the study at large: Dose-escalation subjects each had hepatocellular carcinoma, melanoma, renal cell or head and neck cancer. Three patients responded partially, comprising one with hepatocellular carcinoma and two with cutaneous melanoma. The study's findings and limits: Some nonresponders also had low normalized T-cell clonal expansion. Compared with CD4+, CD8+ T cells on average had more expanded clones.

Comment on this clone: The antigen is not known.

Generated by immunoSEQ multiplex PCR, the TCRdb table keeps only in-frame clones and is missing some. Of some 99,000 clones in the sample, roughly 83% are singletons; the top ten hold over 1.1%. V shed 5 bases and J shed 4 bases, with 14 bases lying between them. This CDR3 comprises 15 residues. In germline, CDR1 is SGHTA, CDR2 FQGNSA. Sequences were derived from CD4+ or CD8+ T cells sorted from blood, sampled in a trial of the OX40 agonist ivuxolimab. The clonotype was recovered from an adult with an advanced solid tumor such as melanoma, head and neck, liver or kidney cancer. The genes are TRBV7-2 and TRBJ2-2, with D possibly called TRBD1 or TRBD2 (5 bases each). The chain's CDR3 is CASSRGGLRTGELFF. The CDR3 coding sequence is TGTGCCAGCAGCCGGGGCGGGCTACGCACCGGGGAGCTGTTTTTT. Full variable domain (outside the CDR3, taken from reference TRBV7-2 and TRBJ2-2): GAGVSQSPSNKVTEKGKDVELRCDPISGHTALYWYRQSLGQGLEFLIYFQGNSAPDKSGLPSDRFSAERTGGSVSTLTIQRTQQEDSAVYLCASSRGGLRTGELFFGEGSRLTVL.